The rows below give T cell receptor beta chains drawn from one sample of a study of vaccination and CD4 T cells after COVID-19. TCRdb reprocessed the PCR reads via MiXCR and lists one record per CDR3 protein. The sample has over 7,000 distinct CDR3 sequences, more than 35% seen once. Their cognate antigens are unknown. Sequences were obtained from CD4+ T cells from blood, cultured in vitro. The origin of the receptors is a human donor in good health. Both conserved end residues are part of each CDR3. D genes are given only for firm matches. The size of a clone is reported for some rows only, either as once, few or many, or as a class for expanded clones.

CDR3 protein: CATSRSTDRGGVGELFF
CDR3 DNA: TGTGCCACCAGCAGAAGCACCGACAGAGGAGGGGTCGGGGAGCTGTTTTTT
CDR3 length: 17
clone size: -
V gene: TRBV15
D gene: -
J gene: TRBJ2-2

CDR3 protein: CASSLAGESAYGYTF
CDR3 DNA: TGTGCCAGCAGCTTAGCGGGGGAAAGTGCATATGGCTACACCTTC
CDR3 length: 15
clone size: -
V gene: TRBV7-9
D gene: -
J gene: TRBJ1-2

CDR3 protein: CASSRPINGYTF
CDR3 DNA: TGTGCCAGCAGCCGACCCATAAATGGCTACACCTTC
CDR3 length: 12
clone size: -
V gene: TRBV7-9
D gene: -
J gene: TRBJ1-2

CDR3 protein: CASSPPRGREGQDTQYF
CDR3 DNA: TGTGCCAGCAGCCCCCCTCGGGGGCGGGAGGGCCAGGATACGCAGTATTTT
CDR3 length: 17
clone size: -
V gene: TRBV9
D gene: TRBD2
J gene: TRBJ2-3

CDR3 protein: CASSLLVSYNEQFF
CDR3 DNA: TGTGCCAGCAGCTTATTAGTATCCTACAATGAGCAGTTCTTC
CDR3 length: 14
clone size: few
V gene: TRBV7-2
D gene: -
J gene: TRBJ2-1

CDR3 protein: CASGLVGHGDTEAFF
CDR3 DNA: TGTGCCAGCGGCTTAGTTGGGCACGGGGACACTGAAGCTTTCTTT
CDR3 length: 15
clone size: -
V gene: TRBV7-2
D gene: -
J gene: TRBJ1-1

CDR3 protein: CASGPWLAVGTDTQYF
CDR3 DNA: TGTGCCAGCGGCCCTTGGCTAGCGGTCGGCACAGATACGCAGTATTTT
CDR3 length: 16
clone size: -
V gene: TRBV7-2
D gene: TRBD2
J gene: TRBJ2-3

CDR3 protein: CASSEGPNSYEQYF
CDR3 DNA: TGCGCCAGCAGTGAAGGACCAAACTCCTACGAGCAGTACTTC
CDR3 length: 14
clone size: -
V gene: TRBV10-2
D gene: -
J gene: TRBJ2-7

CDR3 protein: CSARSRDRVTGELFF
CDR3 DNA: TGCAGTGCTAGATCCCGGGACAGGGTCACCGGGGAGCTGTTTTTT
CDR3 length: 15
clone size: few
V gene: TRBV20-1
D gene: TRBD1
J gene: TRBJ2-2

CDR3 protein: CSALNPTGASYEQYF
CDR3 DNA: TGCAGTGCTCTCAACCCGACAGGTGCCTCCTACGAGCAGTACTTC
CDR3 length: 15
clone size: -
V gene: TRBV20-1
D gene: -
J gene: TRBJ2-7

CDR3 protein: CASGRMGVSTDTQYF
CDR3 DNA: TGTGCCAGCGGCCGGATGGGTGTAAGCACAGATACGCAGTATTTT
CDR3 length: 15
clone size: -
V gene: TRBV6-1
D gene: -
J gene: TRBJ2-3

CDR3 protein: CSAIPGTKFYNEQFF
CDR3 DNA: TGCAGTGCCATCCCCGGGACTAAATTCTACAATGAGCAGTTCTTC
CDR3 length: 15
clone size: -
V gene: TRBV20-1
D gene: TRBD2
J gene: TRBJ2-1

CDR3 protein: CASSLVAGPTDTQYF
CDR3 DNA: TGTGCCAGCAGCTTAGTAGCAGGGCCCACAGATACGCAGTATTTT
CDR3 length: 15
clone size: -
V gene: TRBV7-9
D gene: -
J gene: TRBJ2-3

CDR3 protein: CAINTGTSGRDVTDTQYF
CDR3 DNA: TGTGCCATCAACACGGGGACTAGCGGGAGGGACGTCACAGATACGCAGTATTTT
CDR3 length: 18
clone size: -
V gene: TRBV10-3
D gene: TRBD2
J gene: TRBJ2-3

CDR3 protein: CASSLRADTQYF
CDR3 DNA: TGCGCCAGCAGCTTGAGGGCAGATACGCAGTATTTT
CDR3 length: 12
clone size: -
V gene: TRBV5-1
D gene: -
J gene: TRBJ2-3

CDR3 protein: CASSLGQGTGFSYEQYF
CDR3 DNA: TGTGCCAGCAGTTTAGGTCAAGGGACAGGGTTCTCCTACGAGCAGTACTTC
CDR3 length: 17
clone size: few
V gene: TRBV6-5
D gene: TRBD1
J gene: TRBJ2-7

CDR3 protein: CASSSQGVRDTQYF
CDR3 DNA: TGTGCCAGCAGCTCGCAGGGGGTACGGGATACGCAGTATTTT
CDR3 length: 14
clone size: few
V gene: TRBV11-2
D gene: TRBD1
J gene: TRBJ2-3

CDR3 protein: CSAKPINEQFF
CDR3 DNA: TGCAGTGCCAAACCTATCAATGAGCAGTTCTTC
CDR3 length: 11
clone size: few
V gene: TRBV20-1
D gene: -
J gene: TRBJ2-1

CDR3 protein: CASSTGLADFYNEQFF
CDR3 DNA: TGTGCCAGCAGCACGGGACTAGCGGACTTTTACAATGAGCAGTTCTTC
CDR3 length: 16
clone size: -
V gene: TRBV7-2
D gene: TRBD2
J gene: TRBJ2-1

CDR3 protein: CASKGRGFGNEQFF
CDR3 DNA: TGTGCCAGCAAAGGAAGAGGGTTTGGCAATGAGCAGTTCTTC
CDR3 length: 14
clone size: -
V gene: TRBV7-6
D gene: -
J gene: TRBJ2-1

CDR3 protein: CSAERTGGSYNSPLHF
CDR3 DNA: TGCAGTGCCGAGAGGACGGGGGGCTCCTATAATTCACCCCTCCACTTT
CDR3 length: 16
clone size: few
V gene: TRBV20-1
D gene: -
J gene: TRBJ1-6

CDR3 protein: CASSIMDRQPLHF
CDR3 DNA: TGTGCCAGCAGCATAATGGACCGCCAGCCCCTCCACTTT
CDR3 length: 13
clone size: few
V gene: TRBV11-2
D gene: -
J gene: TRBJ1-6

CDR3 protein: CAWSVPLLGNEQFF
CDR3 DNA: TGTGCCTGGAGTGTACCTCTACTAGGAAATGAGCAGTTCTTC
CDR3 length: 14
clone size: -
V gene: TRBV30
D gene: -
J gene: TRBJ2-1

CDR3 protein: CASSLRVYWGASGGYTF
CDR3 DNA: TGTGCCAGCAGTTTAAGGGTTTATTGGGGGGCCTCCGGTGGCTACACCTTC
CDR3 length: 17
clone size: -
V gene: TRBV28
D gene: -
J gene: TRBJ1-2

CDR3 protein: CASSINSNQPQHF
CDR3 DNA: TGTGCCAGCAGTATCAATAGCAATCAGCCCCAGCATTTT
CDR3 length: 13
clone size: -
V gene: TRBV28
D gene: -
J gene: TRBJ1-5

CDR3 protein: CAKVGASNYGYTF
CDR3 DNA: TGTGCCAAGGTAGGGGCCTCGAATTATGGCTACACCTTC
CDR3 length: 13
clone size: -
V gene: TRBV19
D gene: -
J gene: TRBJ1-2

CDR3 protein: CASSLDPTVPHEQFF
CDR3 DNA: TGTGCCAGCAGCTTAGATCCCACTGTCCCCCATGAGCAGTTCTTC
CDR3 length: 15
clone size: once
V gene: TRBV11-2
D gene: -
J gene: TRBJ2-1

CDR3 protein: CASRPGRVREADTQYF
CDR3 DNA: TGTGCCAGCAGACCCGGTCGGGTCAGGGAAGCAGATACGCAGTATTTT
CDR3 length: 16
clone size: -
V gene: TRBV6-2/TRBV6-3
D gene: -
J gene: TRBJ2-3

CDR3 protein: CASSSTGLLNQPQHF
CDR3 DNA: TGTGCCAGCAGTTCTACAGGGCTACTCAATCAGCCCCAGCATTTT
CDR3 length: 15
clone size: -
V gene: TRBV12-3/TRBV12-4
D gene: -
J gene: TRBJ1-5

CDR3 protein: CASRRTNNEQFF
CDR3 DNA: TGTGCCAGCAGGCGAACAAACAATGAGCAGTTCTTC
CDR3 length: 12
clone size: -
V gene: TRBV6-1
D gene: -
J gene: TRBJ2-1

CDR3 protein: CASSQGIRIRTMENTF
CDR3 DNA: TGTGCCAGCAGCCAAGGAATTCGGATACGGACGATGGAAAACACCTTC
CDR3 length: 16
clone size: -
V gene: TRBV3-1
D gene: -
J gene: TRBJ1-2

CDR3 protein: CATSDYVGGEQFF
CDR3 DNA: TGTGCCACCAGTGACTACGTAGGCGGTGAGCAGTTCTTC
CDR3 length: 13
clone size: -
V gene: TRBV24-1
D gene: -
J gene: TRBJ2-1

CDR3 protein: CSARGLAGNYEQYF
CDR3 DNA: TGCAGTGCTAGAGGCCTAGCGGGAAACTACGAGCAGTACTTC
CDR3 length: 14
clone size: few
V gene: TRBV20-1
D gene: TRBD2
J gene: TRBJ2-7

CDR3 protein: CASSERGTSSFNEQFF
CDR3 DNA: TGTGCCAGCAGTGAAAGGGGGACTAGCAGCTTCAATGAGCAGTTCTTC
CDR3 length: 16
clone size: once
V gene: TRBV2
D gene: TRBD2
J gene: TRBJ2-1

CDR3 protein: CASSGRLGVRETQYF
CDR3 DNA: TGTGCCAGCAGTGGCCGCCTTGGGGTTCGAGAGACCCAGTACTTC
CDR3 length: 15
clone size: -
V gene: TRBV6-2/TRBV6-3
D gene: -
J gene: TRBJ2-5

CDR3 protein: CASQKVTGSRNQPQHF
CDR3 DNA: TGTGCCAGCCAGAAAGTAACAGGGTCCCGCAATCAGCCCCAGCATTTT
CDR3 length: 16
clone size: -
V gene: TRBV6-2/TRBV6-3
D gene: -
J gene: TRBJ1-5

CDR3 protein: CASSLDPRGETQYF
CDR3 DNA: TGTGCCAGCAGCTTAGATCCCCGCGGGGAGACCCAGTACTTC
CDR3 length: 14
clone size: few
V gene: TRBV11-2
D gene: -
J gene: TRBJ2-5